This T cell receptor (beta chain) was observed in a study of shared clonotypes between healthy human individuals. Subsets obtained from CD4+ cells comprised CD45RA+ naive and CD45RA-negative memory cells. The assay was run at deep level. The genomic DNA of each subset was split evenly across several immunoSEQ plates. The method was immunoSEQ multiplex PCR; TCRdb's version includes in-frame clones alone and lacks a portion of them. The sample lists more than 2,000,000 clones, more than 80% occurring once. Study findings and constraints: Clonotypes that were shared across a handful of donors made up roughly 5% of naive CD4 clonotypes.

The V gene's germline CDR1 is SGHNT and CDR2 YENEEA. This CDR3 is 14 amino acids long. Trimming left V 5 bases short and J 5 bases short, with 15 bases between. Comments on this clone: Its antigen is undetermined.

This TCR was sampled from a man in his late teens or twenties in good health. The genes are TRBV11-3 and TRBJ2-5; perhaps TRBD1 as D (5 bases). The sample consisted of naive CD4+ T cells sorted from blood. Subset indicated: CD45RA+ positively selected. As DNA, the CDR3 is TGTGCCAGCAGCCCCGGACCTTCAGGGGAGACCCAGTACTTC. This codes for CASSPGPSGETQYF.